The 23 T cell receptor beta chains in this list originate from one sample, sequenced in a study of T cell responses to AZD1222 COVID-19 vaccine. Repertoires were generated with immunoSEQ multiplex PCR, while TCRdb's copy carries only in-frame clones and drops some. The table records about 160,000 clones, 80% to 90% of them present only once. Here the sequenced sample was peripheral blood, taken on day 0 of AZD1222 vaccination. Every receptor here comes from an adult in good health.

As regards this clone: Other DNA sequences in the same sample also yield this CDR3. The chain uses TRBV25-1 and TRBJ2-3; D gene unclear. The CDR3 totals 12 residues. V shed 7 bases and J shed 1 base, with 6 bases lying between them. Germline V gene data show CDR1 as MGHDK and CDR2 as SYGVNS. CDR3 amino acids: CASNRGTDTQYF. Here the CDR3 DNA reads TGTGCCAGCAACAGAGGCACAGATACGCAGTATTTT.

This sequence joins TRBV10-3 and TRBJ2-5; D not resolved. From germline, CDR1 is ENHRY and CDR2 SYGVKD. There are 13 residues in the CDR3. Trimming took off 3 bases at V and 3 bases at J, with 8 bases between the two ends. The CDR3 here is CAISEREKETQYF. DNA of the CDR3: TGTGCCATCAGTGAAAGGGAAAAAGAGACCCAGTACTTC.

The genes are TRBV30 and TRBJ2-3; the D call may be TRBD1 or TRBD2 (6 bases each). Germline CDR1 GTSNPN, CDR2 SVGIG (reference sequence). Trimming left V 6 bases short and J 6 bases short, with 13 bases between. This CDR3 comprises 12 residues. The CDR3 DNA follows: TGTGCCTGTCATCAAGGGGGGGATACGCAGTATTTT. This sequence encodes CACHQGGDTQYF.

The CDR3 spells CASSRHGEKLFF. In nucleotides, the CDR3 is TGTGCCAGCAGCCGACACGGGGAAAAACTGTTTTTT. The chain links TRBV6-2 or TRBV6-3 to TRBJ1-4; D ambiguous. V was clipped by 6 bases and J by 8 bases, with 10 bases between them. Germline-derived CDR1 and CDR2 are MNHEY and SVGEGT. The CDR3 covers 12 residues.

The V call is TRBV7-2, the J call TRBJ1-4; D is uncertain. The CDR3 length is 16 residues. V lost 0 bases and J lost 3, with 11 bases in between. Germline CDR1 reads SGHTA; CDR2 reads FQGNSA. CDR3 sequence (DNA): TGTGCCAGCAGCTTAGCGCCGGGGAGGGCTAATGAAAAACTGTTTTTT. It codes for CASSLAPGRANEKLFF.

This clone appeared once. This CDR3 is also generated by other DNA sequences in the sample. The chain uses TRBV12-3 or TRBV12-4 and TRBJ2-3, with D hard to call. This CDR3 contains 12 residues. V lost 2 bases to trimming and J lost 0 bases, with 0 bases between them. The CDR3 reads CASSLSTDTQYF. DNA for the CDR3: TGTGCCAGCAGTTTAAGCACAGATACGCAGTATTTT.

The gene calls are TRBV6-5 and TRBJ2-2, with D unresolved. The length of the CDR3 is 14 residues. Trimming cost V 2 bases and J 3 bases, with 7 bases left between them. Germline V CDR1 and CDR2: MNHEY, SVGAGI. The CDR3 DNA sequence: TGTGCCAGCAGTTACCGGACGCACACCGGGGAGCTGTTTTTT. Translation gives CASSYRTHTGELFF.

V gene TRBV3-1 (or the pseudogene TRBV3-2) combines with J gene TRBJ1-2, with D possibly matching TRBD1 (6 bases). The germline gives CDR1 LGHDT, CDR2 YNNKEL (reference sequence). The CDR3 runs to 17 residues. Trimming shortened V by 2 bases and J by 1 base, and 17 bases separated the two germline ends. This chain's CDR3 is CASSQLGGARLNYGYTF. The CDR3 nucleotides read TGTGCCAGCAGCCAACTAGGGGGGGCACGGCTTAACTATGGCTACACCTTC.

V and J are TRBV3-1 (or the pseudogene TRBV3-2) and TRBJ2-7; 10 positions match TRBD1. The CDR3 has 15 residues. V lost 3 bases and J lost 6; bases outside the gene matches: 8. CDR1 LGHDT and CDR2 YNNKEL come from the germline V gene (reference sequence). CDR3 DNA sequence: TGTGCCAGCAGCCAGACGGGACAGGGGAAAACCGAGCAGTACGTC. Residues: CASSQTGQGKTEQYV.

The chain has TRBV4-1 and TRBJ2-2; D perhaps matches TRBD1 (6 bases). CDR1 and CDR2 (germline): MGHRA, YSYEKL. V was shortened by 1 base and J by 0 bases, with 15 bases between the two germline ends. The CDR3 consists of 18 residues. CDR3 nucleotides: TGCGCCAGCAGCCAAGTTCCGGGCCAGGGGTCGAACACCGGGGAGCTGTTTTTT. This translates into CASSQVPGQGSNTGELFF.

This chain uses TRBV13 with TRBJ2-5, with 8 bases identical to TRBD1. This CDR3 contains 17 residues. Trimming cost V 1 base and J 1 base; bases outside gene matches: 8. Germline CDR1 and CDR2: PRHDT and FYEKMQ (reference sequence). The chain's CDR3 is CASSLEGTGTRQETQYF. The CDR3 DNA sequence: TGTGCCAGCAGCTTAGAAGGGACAGGAACGCGCCAAGAGACCCAGTACTTC.

The J gene is TRBJ2-7, the V gene TRBV27, with D uncertain. The V and J ends lost 6 bases and 3 bases respectively, with 15 bases between them. The V gene's germline CDR1 is MNHEY and CDR2 SMNVEV (reference sequence). CDR3 length equals 14 residues. The CDR3 reads CASRDQTLGYEQYF. The CDR3 DNA sequence: TGTGCCAGCAGGGATCAAACCTTGGGCTACGAGCAGTACTTC.

The chain joins TRBV6-5 to TRBJ2-2, with unresolved D. The V end lost 1 base, the J end lost 5 bases, and 5 bases lay between the germline ends. Per germline, CDR1 MNHEY and CDR2 SVGAGI. The CDR3 loop spans 13 amino acids. The CDR3, as DNA: TGTGCCAGCAGTTACTTCGGTACCGGGGAGCTGTTTTTT. This translates into CASSYFGTGELFF.

A few counts support this clone. The chain recombines TRBV11-2 with TRBJ1-2, with a tentative D call TRBD1 (5 bases). Trimming removed 8 bases from V and 8 bases from J, with 21 bases in between. The CDR3 consists of 14 residues. The germline V gene has CDR1 SGHAT and CDR2 FQNNGV. CDR3 sequence reads: CASRAGTGRDGYTF. The CDR3 bases are TGTGCCAGCCGAGCCGGGACCGGGCGGGACGGCTACACCTTC. The full variable domain, rest sourced from reference TRBV11-2 and TRBJ1-2, is EAGVAQSPRYKIIEKRQSVAFWCNPISGHATLYWYQQILGQGPKLLIQFQNNGVVDDSQLPKDRFSAERLKGVDSTLKIQPAKLEDSAVYLCASRAGTGRDGYTFGSGTRLTVV.

The J gene is TRBJ2-2, the V gene TRBV7-9, with unresolved D. In germline, CDR1 is SEHNR, CDR2 FQNEAQ (reference sequence). The length of the CDR3 is 14 residues. Between the trimmed V and J ends, which lost 1 base and 6 bases, there was a span of 9 bases. The CDR3 sequence: CASSLVVNPGELFF. The CDR3 DNA sequence: TGTGCCAGCAGCTTAGTGGTAAATCCCGGGGAGCTGTTTTTT.

The chain has TRBV6-6 and TRBJ2-5, with 7 bases identical to TRBD2. Trimming cost V 7 bases and J 2 bases; bases outside gene matches: 7. The CDR3 spans 14 residues. Germline-derived CDR1 and CDR2 are MNHNY and SVGAGI (reference sequence). Written as DNA, the CDR3 is TGTGCCAGCACGCAGCGGGACTTTCAAGAGACCCAGTACTTC. This sequence encodes CASTQRDFQETQYF.

For this clone: The same CDR3 also results from other DNA sequences found in this sample. This chain joins TRBV2 and TRBJ1-2; possible D gene TRBD1, 5 bases. The CDR3 is 13 amino acids. Germline CDR1 reads SNHLY; CDR2 reads FYNNEI. V dropped 4 bases and J dropped 4 bases, with 10 bases sitting between them. The CDR3 bases are TGTGCCAGCAGTGGAACAGGAGGCTATGGCTACACCTTC. This encodes CASSGTGGYGYTF.

The CDR3 bases are TGTGCCAGCCAACGGGACTACACTGAAGCTTTCTTT. It encodes CASQRDYTEAFF. The chain recombines TRBV12-3 or TRBV12-4 with TRBJ1-1; D perhaps matches TRBD1 (5 bases). V was pared by 8 bases and J by 3 bases, with 10 bases between. CDR3 length: 12 residues.

The chain links TRBV2 to TRBJ1-2; TRBD1 matches at 8 bases. The CDR3 runs 14 residues. Germline CDR1 is SNHLY and CDR2 is FYNNEI. The V gene end was trimmed by 4 bases and the J gene end by 4 bases; junction bases not matched to a gene: 5. CDR3: CASSAAGTGYGYTF. DNA of the CDR3: TGTGCCAGCAGTGCGGCTGGGACAGGCTATGGCTACACCTTC.

This clone was counted once. As DNA, the CDR3 is TGTGCCAGCAGTGACAGGGACAGTCAGCCCCAGCATTTT. Encoded protein: CASSDRDSQPQHF. This chain links TRBV6-1 with TRBJ1-5; 7 bases fit TRBD1. Losses at the gene ends were 3 bases for V and 6 bases for J; bases not matched to a gene: 2. Germline CDR1 and CDR2: MNHNS and SASEGT. The CDR3 runs to 13 residues.

The chain combines TRBV11-2 with TRBJ2-7; TRBD1 matches 8 bases. Per germline, CDR1 SGHAT and CDR2 FQNNGV. The junction had 9 bases not matched to a gene; V was cut back by 5 bases and J by 0 bases. The CDR3 has 16 amino acids. This CDR3 reads CASSLGQGRASYEQYF. CDR3 in DNA: TGTGCCAGCAGCCTAGGACAGGGTCGGGCCTCCTACGAGCAGTACTTC.

This clone was detected once. The chain couples TRBV6-5 to TRBJ1-1; D perhaps matches TRBD1 (6 bases). Germline loops: CDR1 MNHEY, CDR2 SVGAGI. V was cut by 5 bases and J by 1 base, with 14 bases left in between. The CDR3 consists of 15 residues. CDR3 bases: TGTGCCAGCAGTCCCGCCGGAGGGGGGAACACTGAAGCTTTCTTT. Translated, it gives CASSPAGGGNTEAFF.

The rearrangement uses TRBV7-3 and TRBJ1-6, with 9 bases identical to TRBD1. CDR1 is SGHTA and CDR2 is FQGTGA in the germline V gene. The V and J ends lost 4 bases and 8 bases, in that order; junction bases with no gene match: 15. The CDR3 consists of 18 residues. This CDR3 reads CASSSNPGTGNYDSPLHF. In nucleotides, the CDR3 is TGTGCCAGCAGCTCTAACCCCGGGACAGGGAATTATGATTCACCCCTCCACTTT.